One T cell receptor beta chain is described in this entry. The sample belongs to a study of blood T cell repertoires in COVID-19. Study in general: There were acute and convalescent COVID-19 samples, and they came from the United States, Italy and Spain.

Here immunoSEQ multiplex PCR was the method, and the copy in TCRdb shows in-frame clones only, minus some. The sample has 250,000 to 350,000 clones, around 90% seen once. V lost 4 bases and J 4 bases, leaving 11 bases between the germline ends. CDR3 length: 14 amino acids. Germline CDR1 reads MNHEY; CDR2 reads SVGEGT. The V and J genes are TRBV6-2 or TRBV6-3 and TRBJ1-3; D perhaps matches TRBD1 (5 bases). Sequencing was carried out using PBMCs or T cells enriched from blood (not recorded which). The TCR originated in a woman aged 40-49 years who had recovered from COVID-19. CDR3 sequence: CASSFGGRGNTIYF. CDR3 sequence (DNA): TGTGCCAGCAGTTTCGGGGGAAGAGGAAACACCATATATTTT.